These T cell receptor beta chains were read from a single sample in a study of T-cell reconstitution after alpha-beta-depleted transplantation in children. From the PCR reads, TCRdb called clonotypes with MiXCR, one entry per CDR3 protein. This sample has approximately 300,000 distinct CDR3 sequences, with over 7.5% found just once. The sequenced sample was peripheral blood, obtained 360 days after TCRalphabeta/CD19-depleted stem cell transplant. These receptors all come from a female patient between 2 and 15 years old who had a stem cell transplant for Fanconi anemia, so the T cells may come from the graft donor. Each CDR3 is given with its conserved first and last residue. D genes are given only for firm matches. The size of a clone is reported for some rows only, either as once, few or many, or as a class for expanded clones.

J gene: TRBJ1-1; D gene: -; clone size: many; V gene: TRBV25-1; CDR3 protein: CASSEGAGTEAFF; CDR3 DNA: TGTGCCAGCAGTGAGGGGGCAGGAACTGAAGCTTTCTTT
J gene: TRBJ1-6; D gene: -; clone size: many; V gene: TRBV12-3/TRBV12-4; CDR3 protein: CATNRDASPLHF; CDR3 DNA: TGTGCCACGAACAGGGATGCTTCACCCCTCCACTTT
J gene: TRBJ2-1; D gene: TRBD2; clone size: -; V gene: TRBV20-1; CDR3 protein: CSARSASGKYYNEQFF; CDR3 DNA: TGCAGTGCTAGGTCGGCTAGCGGGAAGTATTACAATGAGCAGTTCTTC
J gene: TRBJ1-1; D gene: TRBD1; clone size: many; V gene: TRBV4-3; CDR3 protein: CASSQVDRAYTEAFF; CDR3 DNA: TGCGCCAGCAGCCAAGTGGACAGGGCGTACACTGAAGCTTTCTTT
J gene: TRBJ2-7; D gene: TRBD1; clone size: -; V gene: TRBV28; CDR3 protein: CASSLINPGGAPKDPSYEQYF; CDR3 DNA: TGTGCCAGCAGTTTAATTAACCCAGGGGGCGCCCCCAAGGATCCCTCTTACGAGCAGTACTTC
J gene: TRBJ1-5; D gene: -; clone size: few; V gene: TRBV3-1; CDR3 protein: CASSQGGGGYQPQHF; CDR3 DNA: TGTGCCAGCAGCCAAGGCGGAGGGGGTTATCAGCCCCAGCATTTT
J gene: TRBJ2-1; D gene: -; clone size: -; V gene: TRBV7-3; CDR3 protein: CASSLNRVGSEQFF; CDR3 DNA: TGTGCCAGCAGCTTAAATAGGGTAGGGAGTGAGCAGTTCTTC
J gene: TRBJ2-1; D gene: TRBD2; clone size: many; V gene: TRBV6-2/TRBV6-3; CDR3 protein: CASRGRAGGLAHEQFF; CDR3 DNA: TGTGCCAGCAGAGGACGTGCGGGGGGCCTTGCGCATGAGCAGTTCTTC
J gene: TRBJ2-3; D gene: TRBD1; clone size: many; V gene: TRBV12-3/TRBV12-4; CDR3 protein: CASSLGQGVSQYF; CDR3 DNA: TGTGCCAGCAGTCTCGGACAGGGGGTTTCGCAGTATTTT
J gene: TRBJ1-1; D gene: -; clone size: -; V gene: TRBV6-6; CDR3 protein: CASNKLNTEAFF; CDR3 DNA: TGTGCCAGCAACAAACTGAACACTGAAGCTTTCTTT
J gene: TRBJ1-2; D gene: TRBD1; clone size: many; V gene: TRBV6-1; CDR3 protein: CASSDHRSSGQGVGYTF; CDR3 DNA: TGTGCCAGCAGTGATCACCGATCTTCGGGACAGGGGGTTGGCTACACCTTC
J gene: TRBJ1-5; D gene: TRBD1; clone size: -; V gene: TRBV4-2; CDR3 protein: CASSQTGTGDQPQHF; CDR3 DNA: TGTGCCAGCAGCCAAACCGGGACAGGGGATCAGCCCCAGCATTTT
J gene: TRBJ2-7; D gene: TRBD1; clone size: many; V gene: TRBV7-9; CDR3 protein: CASSWDSTYEQYF; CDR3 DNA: TGTGCCAGCAGTTGGGACAGCACCTACGAGCAGTACTTC
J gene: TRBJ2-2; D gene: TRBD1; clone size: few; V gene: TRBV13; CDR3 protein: CASSALGTATGELFF; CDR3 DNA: TGTGCCAGCAGCGCATTGGGGACAGCAACCGGGGAGCTGTTTTTT
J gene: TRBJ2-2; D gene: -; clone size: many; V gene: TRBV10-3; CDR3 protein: CAISVKGVTGELFF; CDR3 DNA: TGTGCCATCAGTGTTAAGGGGGTAACCGGGGAGCTGTTTTTT
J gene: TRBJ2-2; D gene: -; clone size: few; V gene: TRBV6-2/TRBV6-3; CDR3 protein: CASSYSILGGETGELFF; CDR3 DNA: TGTGCCAGCAGTTACTCCATACTAGGAGGAGAGACCGGGGAGCTGTTTTTT
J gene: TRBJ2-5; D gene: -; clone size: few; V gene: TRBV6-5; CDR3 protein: CASSYAPQETQYF; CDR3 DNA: TGTGCCAGCAGTTACGCCCCCCAAGAGACCCAGTACTTC
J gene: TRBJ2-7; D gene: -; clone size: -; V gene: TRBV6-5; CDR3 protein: CASSLGIYSSYEQYF; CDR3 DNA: TGTGCCAGCAGTTTAGGGATCTATAGCTCCTACGAGCAGTACTTC
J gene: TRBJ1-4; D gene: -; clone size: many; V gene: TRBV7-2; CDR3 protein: CASSSPGGNEKLFF; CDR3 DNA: TGTGCCAGCAGTTCCCCGGGTGGTAATGAAAAACTGTTTTTT
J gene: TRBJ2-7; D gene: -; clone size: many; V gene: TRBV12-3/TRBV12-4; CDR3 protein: CASSPFIRTEQYF; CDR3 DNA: TGTGCCAGCAGTCCATTTATCAGGACCGAGCAGTACTTC
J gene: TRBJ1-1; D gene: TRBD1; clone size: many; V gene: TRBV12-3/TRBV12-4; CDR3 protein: CASSPLGQGRVTFF; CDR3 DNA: TGTGCCAGCAGTCCGCTCGGACAGGGGAGGGTGACTTTCTTT
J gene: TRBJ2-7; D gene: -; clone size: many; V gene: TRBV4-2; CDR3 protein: CASSQKKSYEQYF; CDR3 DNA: TGTGCCAGCAGCCAAAAAAAATCCTACGAGCAGTACTTC
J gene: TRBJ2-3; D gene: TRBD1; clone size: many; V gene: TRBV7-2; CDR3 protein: CASSLYRGGTDTQYF; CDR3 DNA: TGTGCCAGCAGCTTATACAGGGGGGGCACAGATACGCAGTATTTT